One sample yielded the 10 T cell receptor beta chains listed below, sequenced in a study of blood T cell repertoires in COVID-19 (dated by TCRdb to about 2020). The library was prepared using the immunoSEQ multiplex PCR assay. The clones in this table, taken by TCRdb from immuneACCESS, are in-frame only. Not every clone is retained; where verified, under half of the shortfall comes from an unresolved V gene, and the cause of the rest is unknown. Here the sample has 50,000 to 70,000 clones; 70% to 90% occur a single time. Roughly 6.4% of the sample lies in the top ten. The material sequenced was peripheral blood. Receptors originate from a man between 60 and 75 years old with active or convalescent COVID-19.

V is TRBV5-4 and J is TRBJ1-3, with a possible D match to TRBD1 (5 bases). The CDR3 totals 15 residues. Germline CDR1 and CDR2: SGHNT and YYREEE (reference sequence). Trimming shortened V by 5 bases and J by 4 bases, and 16 bases separated the two germline ends. CDR3 in DNA: TGTGCCAGCAGTCGAGGCTCGGGACTCGGAAACACCATATATTTT. Translation gives CASSRGSGLGNTIYF.

The rearrangement uses TRBV2 and TRBJ2-1; 11 nucleotides line up with TRBD2. V was clipped by 3 bases and J by 2 bases; unmatched bases: 3. The V gene's germline CDR1 is SNHLY and CDR2 FYNNEI. The CDR3 is made up of 16 amino acids. CDR3: CASSERGLAAYNEQFF. The CDR3 region has the DNA TGTGCCAGCAGTGAGAGGGGACTAGCGGCCTACAATGAGCAGTTCTTC.

This chain uses TRBV12-3 or TRBV12-4 with TRBJ2-3, with D possibly matching TRBD2 (6 bases). The CDR3 has 13 amino acids. V was clipped by 10 bases and J by 4 bases, with 15 bases between them. As DNA, the CDR3 is TGTGCCACCACCCGCGGGATGGCAGATACGCAGTATTTT. It translates to CATTRGMADTQYF.

The chain uses TRBV20-1 and TRBJ2-5; TRBD1 might be the D (5 bases). Germline lookup yields CDR1 DFQATT and CDR2 SNEGSKA (reference sequence). CDR3 size: 12 residues. Trimming cost V 3 bases and J 4 bases, with 9 bases left between them. CDR3 amino acids: CSASRQRETQYF. The CDR3 nucleotides are TGCAGTGCTAGTAGACAGCGAGAGACCCAGTACTTC.

The count of this clone is one. V is TRBV25-1 and J is TRBJ2-1, with 8 nucleotides matching TRBD2. CDR1 and CDR2 (germline): MGHDK, SYGVNS. The CDR3 is 16 residues long. The V and J ends lost 7 bases and 8 bases, in that order; junction bases with no gene match: 16. The CDR3 nucleotides read TGTGCCAGCATGAAGGGTAACAGCGGGAGTTTCGATGAGCAGTTCTTC. Its translation: CASMKGNSGSFDEQFF.

The V and J genes are TRBV5-1 and TRBJ2-6; 10 bases map to TRBD1. Germline V lookup: CDR1 SGHRS, CDR2 YFSETQ. Trimming cost V 5 bases and J 1 base; bases outside gene matches: 6. The CDR3 extends over 17 amino acids. Here the CDR3 DNA reads TGCGCCAGCAGAGGCGACAGGGGGCAATCTGGGGCCAACGTCCTGACTTTC. It translates to CASRGDRGQSGANVLTF.

This chain links TRBV11-1 with TRBJ2-3; tentatively, D is TRBD2 (6 bases). Trimming removed 5 bases at V and 8 bases at J, with 11 bases between. This CDR3 is built from 12 residues. Germline CDR1 is SGHAT and CDR2 is FQDESV (reference sequence). CDR3 nucleotides: TGTGCCAGCAGCACGACTAGACCTACGCAGTATTTT. It encodes CASSTTRPTQYF. Supplemented by reference TRBV11-1 and TRBJ2-3, the full variable domain reads EAEVAQSPRYKITEKSQAVAFWCDPISGHATLYWYRQILGQGPELLVQFQDESVVDDSQLPKDRFSAERLKGVDSTLKIQPAELGDSAMYLCASSTTRPTQYFGPGTRLTVL.

The rearrangement links TRBV28 to TRBJ2-7, with 7 bases matching TRBD1. There are 13 residues in the CDR3. Germline CDR1 and CDR2: MDHEN and SYDVKM. Trimming cost V 6 bases and J 5 bases; bases outside gene matches: 7. CDR3 in DNA: TGTGCCAGCAGGTCGACAGGGACGAACGAGCAGTACTTC. Protein sequence: CASRSTGTNEQYF.

The CDR3 protein is CASSRVVYYGYTF. The CDR3, as DNA: TGTGCCAGCAGCCGAGTGGTGTACTATGGCTACACCTTC. This chain links TRBV14 with TRBJ1-2, with unresolved D. CDR1 is SGHDN and CDR2 is FVKESK in the germline V gene. V was cut by 4 bases and J by 3 bases, with 9 bases left in between. There are 13 residues in the CDR3.

The chain combines TRBV9 with TRBJ2-1, with TRBD2 matching over 10 bases. CDR3 size: 19 residues. Germline assignment: CDR1 SGDLS and CDR2 YYNGEE. V lost 3 bases, J lost 4 bases, and 16 bases stayed unmatched. CDR3 sequence (DNA): TGTGCCAGCAGCGCCGGGGCTAGCGGGGGCCTTAACCCTTACAATGAGCAGTTCTTC. Residues: CASSAGASGGLNPYNEQFF.